This T cell receptor (beta chain) originates from a study of CD8+CD57+ T cells in acquired aplastic anemia. Genomic DNA was employed as the template in profiling TCR beta VDJ and CDR3. TCRdb reanalysed the reads using MiXCR and keeps one entry per CDR3 protein. The sample has more than 150,000 distinct CDR3 sequences, about 47% seen once. This clonotype was seen only a few times. The sequenced material came from sorted CD4+, CD8+, or CD8+CD57+ T cells (not recorded which) from PBMCs. This receptor was taken from a human donor in good health.

CDR3 sequence reads: CASSPTYYEQYF. CDR3 nucleotides: TGTGCCAGCAGCCCAACATATTACGAGCAGTACTTC. This chain joins TRBV7-2 and TRBJ2-7, with no clear D. Germline CDR1 and CDR2: SGHTA and FQGNSA. The V and J ends lost 5 bases and 4 bases respectively, with 9 bases between them. This CDR3 comprises 12 residues.